A single sample is the source of the 25 T cell receptor beta chains below, sequenced in a study of glioma-infiltrating T cells after dendritic cell vaccination. Documented time point: after dendritic cell vaccination, including at tumor progression/relapse. The table came from immunoSEQ multiplex PCR; TCRdb's copy has only in-frame clones and leaves some out. The data hold approximately 60,000 clones, with approximately 86% observed a single time. Sample: blood, taken after dendritic cell vaccination. The receptors here all came from a human donor with glioblastoma.

The J gene is TRBJ2-3, the V gene TRBV11-3; the D gene is possibly TRBD1 (6 bases). Trimming removed 4 bases at V and 4 bases at J, with 15 bases between. Per germline, CDR1 SGHNT and CDR2 YENEEA. The CDR3 loop spans 15 amino acids. In DNA, the CDR3 is TGTGCCAGCAGCTACTTGGGGGCGGTGGCAGATACGCAGTATTTT. This encodes CASSYLGAVADTQYF.

The rearrangement uses TRBV19 and TRBJ1-2; 9 bases align to TRBD1. Per the germline V gene, CDR1 is LNHDA and CDR2 is SQIVND (reference sequence). Germline trimming cut 3 bases from V and 1 base from J; bases unmatched to any gene: 9. This CDR3 has 17 residues. In DNA, the CDR3 is TGTGCCAGTAGTATTATGGGAACAGGGGGCGGTAACTATGGCTACACCTTC. It codes for CASSIMGTGGGNYGYTF. Using reference TRBV19 and TRBJ1-2 for the parts outside the CDR3, the full variable domain is DGGITQSPKYLFRKEGQNVTLSCEQNLNHDAMYWYRQDPGQGLRLIYYSQIVNDFQKGDIAEGYSVSREKKESFPLTVTSAQKNPTAFYLCASSIMGTGGGNYGYTFGSGTRLTVV.

Notes on this clone: Additional DNA sequences in this sample encode the identical CDR3. The chain has TRBV30 and TRBJ1-6; 7 positions match TRBD1. This CDR3 is 12 amino acids long. Germline V CDR1 and CDR2: GTSNPN, SVGIG (reference sequence). J was trimmed by 6 bases and V by 4 bases; bases with no gene match: 0. The CDR3 here is CAWTGGNSPLHF. The CDR3 DNA reads as TGTGCCTGGACAGGGGGTAATTCACCCCTCCACTTT.

The CDR3: CASSGRGENEQFF. CDR3 sequence (DNA): TGTGCCAGCAGCGGGCGGGGGGAGAATGAGCAGTTCTTC. The J gene is TRBJ2-1, the V gene TRBV5-6, with 8 bases aligning to TRBD2. This CDR3 region has 13 residues. Trimming cost V 4 bases and J 7 bases; bases outside gene matches: 4. Germline V gene data show CDR1 as SGHDT and CDR2 as YYEEEE.

This chain links TRBV20-1 with TRBJ1-1; D gene unclear. Germline loops: CDR1 DFQATT, CDR2 SNEGSKA (reference sequence). Trimming removed 4 bases at V and 1 base at J, with 4 bases between. The CDR3 consists of 11 residues. As DNA, the CDR3 is TGCAGTGCTAACAGGAACACTGAAGCTTTCTTT. This encodes CSANRNTEAFF.

V and J are TRBV19 and TRBJ2-7; unclear D gene. The germline CDR1 and CDR2 sequences are LNHDA and SQIVND (reference sequence). The CDR3 consists of 14 residues. V lost 4 bases and J 2 bases, leaving 12 bases between the germline ends. The CDR3 nucleotides are TGTGCCAGTAGTACAAGACAAGATACCTACGAGCAGTACTTC. It translates to CASSTRQDTYEQYF.

The genes are TRBV7-9 and TRBJ1-5, with 7 bases identical to TRBD1. CDR1 is SEHNR, CDR2 FQNEAQ, per germline (reference sequence). This CDR3 region has 14 residues. The junction had 5 bases not matched to a gene; V was cut back by 5 bases and J by 4 bases. DNA for the CDR3: TGTGCCAGCAGCGTTACAGGGGTTAATCAGCCCCAGCATTTT. Protein product: CASSVTGVNQPQHF.

The V call is TRBV30, the J call TRBJ2-1; D call uncertain. V lost 4 bases, J lost 0 bases, and 7 bases lay in between. Germline-derived CDR1 and CDR2 are GTSNPN and SVGIG (reference sequence). The CDR3 is 13 residues long. Written as DNA, the CDR3 is TGTGCCTGGAAGCTAGACTCCTACAATGAGCAGTTCTTC. Amino acid sequence: CAWKLDSYNEQFF.

In nucleotides, the CDR3 is TGTGCCAGCAGCGTAGACGGGGTGGCGAACACTGAAGCTTTCTTT. This encodes CASSVDGVANTEAFF. This rearrangement joins TRBV9 to TRBJ1-1; D is undetermined. This CDR3 region has 15 residues. V was trimmed by 0 bases and J by 1 base, leaving 10 bases between them. CDR1 is SGDLS and CDR2 is YYNGEE in the germline V gene.

The chain employs TRBV12-5 and TRBJ1-3; D gene ambiguous. Germline V gene data show CDR1 as LGHNT and CDR2 as FRNRAP. Trimming took 10 bases from V and 3 from J, leaving 16 bases between them. The CDR3 runs to 14 residues. CDR3 bases: TGTGCTAATGAGAACTCGGAGGATGGAAACACCATATATTTT. It encodes CANENSEDGNTIYF.

This chain links TRBV9 with TRBJ1-2; D not resolved. Germline V gene data show CDR1 as SGDLS and CDR2 as YYNGEE. V was cut by 3 bases and J by 4 bases, with 7 bases left in between. The CDR3 has 12 residues. The CDR3 loop reads CASSANSYGYTF. DNA of the CDR3: TGTGCCAGCAGCGCCAACAGCTATGGCTACACCTTC. Combining the CDR3 with reference TRBV9 and TRBJ1-2 gives the whole variable domain DSGVTQTPKHLITATGQRVTLRCSPRSGDLSVYWYQQSLDQGLQFLIQYYNGEERAKGNILERFSAQQFPDLHSELNLSSLELGDSALYFCASSANSYGYTFGSGTRLTVV.

This clone was detected once. The V gene is TRBV27, the J gene TRBJ2-3; 7 nucleotides line up with TRBD2. The CDR3 runs to 17 residues. Germline V gene lookup returns CDR1 MNHEY and CDR2 SMNVEV (reference sequence). The V segment lost 7 bases and the J segment 4 bases; nucleotides outside the gene matches: 17. In DNA, the CDR3 is TGTGCCAGCATGGGGAGGGCTAGCGGCCAACCACCAGATACGCAGTATTTT. Translating gives CASMGRASGQPPDTQYF.

The chain carries TRBV10-3 and TRBJ2-7; 7 bases align to TRBD1. The CDR3 spans 15 residues. CDR1 and CDR2 (germline): ENHRY, SYGVKD. J gave up 3 bases and V 3 bases, and 8 bases lay outside the gene matches. CDR3 coding DNA: TGTGCCATCAGTGACGGGACAGTAGAACTCTACGAGCAGTACTTC. This gives the protein CAISDGTVELYEQYF.

The rearrangement links TRBV14 to TRBJ2-3; D not resolved. This CDR3 comprises 14 residues. V lost 0 bases to trimming and J lost 2 bases, with 6 bases between them. CDR1 is SGHDN and CDR2 is FVKESK in the germline V gene. The CDR3 protein is CASSQEWATDTQYF. The CDR3, as DNA: TGTGCCAGCAGCCAAGAGTGGGCCACAGATACGCAGTATTTT.

The chain uses TRBV7-2 and TRBJ2-7; 8 bases fit TRBD1. From germline, CDR1 is SGHTA and CDR2 FQGNSA. The CDR3 extends over 15 amino acids. V gave up 5 bases and J gave up 2 bases; unmatched junction bases: 8. DNA for the CDR3: TGTGCCAGCAGCCGGCACCCGGGACAGGCCTACGAGCAGTACTTC. Its translation: CASSRHPGQAYEQYF.

This chain joins TRBV6-5 and TRBJ2-3; maybe TRBD1 (6 bases). V lost 2 bases and J lost 1, with 10 bases in between. Looked up from germline, CDR1 is MNHEY and CDR2 is SVGAGI. The CDR3 has 15 residues. CDR3 sequence reads: CASSYRGSRTDTQYF. The CDR3 coding sequence is TGTGCCAGCAGTTACAGGGGGAGCCGCACAGATACGCAGTATTTT.

The J gene is TRBJ2-3, the V gene TRBV19; TRBD2 matches at 9 bases. CDR3 length: 15 amino acids. Looked up from germline, CDR1 is LNHDA and CDR2 is SQIVND (reference sequence). Losses at the gene ends were 1 base for V and 6 bases for J; bases not matched to a gene: 5. The CDR3 bases are TGTGCCAGTAGTATAGGAATAAGCGGGGGGGATACGCAGTATTTT. Its protein product is CASSIGISGGDTQYF.

The chain has TRBV19 and TRBJ2-2; possible D gene TRBD2, 5 bases. The germline V and J ends were trimmed by 11 bases and 3 bases, with 16 bases remaining between them. Germline values: CDR1 LNHDA, CDR2 SQIVND (reference sequence). This CDR3 has 14 residues. CDR3 loop: CASNGGLDTGELFF. CDR3 DNA: TGTGCCTCGAACGGAGGCTTGGACACCGGGGAGCTGTTTTTT.

This clone was observed a single time. Distinct nucleotide sequences in the sample also encode this CDR3. V gene TRBV7-2 combines with J gene TRBJ1-2; 9 bases agree with TRBD1. The trim removed 7 bases at V and 8 bases at J, leaving 8 bases unmatched. CDR3 length: 13 residues. Germline CDR1 and CDR2: SGHTA and FQGNSA. CDR3 nucleotide sequence: TGTGCCAGCACCAGTACAGGGGGCTACGGCTACACCTTC. Amino acids: CASTSTGGYGYTF.

V is TRBV5-1 and J is TRBJ2-5; weak D call: TRBD2 (5 bases). Germline lookup yields CDR1 SGHRS and CDR2 YFSETQ. Trimming removed 0 bases at V and 5 bases at J, with 8 bases between. The CDR3 consists of 13 residues. The DNA for the CDR3 is TGCGCCAGCAGCTTGGGGGGAGCTGAGACCCAGTACTTC. Its protein is CASSLGGAETQYF.

The J gene is TRBJ2-1, the V gene TRBV11-2, with 12 bases matching TRBD2. CDR1 and CDR2 from the germline V gene are SGHAT and FQNNGV. Losses at the gene ends were 0 bases for V and 7 bases for J; bases not matched to a gene: 13. This CDR3 is 19 amino acids long. Here the CDR3 DNA reads TGTGCCAGCAGCTTAGATCGTCTAGCGGGAGGGCCAAATAGTAATGAGCAGTTCTTC. Translated, it gives CASSLDRLAGGPNSNEQFF. The full variable domain, in which reference TRBV11-2 and TRBJ2-1 provide the parts outside the CDR3, is EAGVAQSPRYKIIEKRQSVAFWCNPISGHATLYWYQQILGQGPKLLIQFQNNGVVDDSQLPKDRFSAERLKGVDSTLKIQPAKLEDSAVYLCASSLDRLAGGPNSNEQFFGPGTRLTVL.

CDR3 region: CATSRVAGDADTQYF. CDR3 nucleotides: TGTGCCACCAGCAGAGTTGCGGGGGACGCAGATACGCAGTATTTT. The J gene is TRBJ2-3, the V gene TRBV15; 7 bases line up with TRBD2. Germline CDR1 LNHNV, CDR2 YYDKDF (reference sequence). Trimming cost V 1 base and J 4 bases; bases outside gene matches: 5. The CDR3 is 15 residues long.

CDR3 DNA: TGTGCCAGTAGTAGGGGACTAGCGGGAGGCGGCACCGGGGAGCTGTTTTTT. Residues: CASSRGLAGGGTGELFF. V is TRBV19 and J is TRBJ2-2; TRBD2 agrees at 15 bases. CDR3 length: 17 residues. Germline V gene data show CDR1 as LNHDA and CDR2 as SQIVND (reference sequence). The V and J ends lost 4 bases and 4 bases, in that order; junction bases with no gene match: 4. Filled out from reference TRBV19 and TRBJ2-2, the complete variable domain reads DGGITQSPKYLFRKEGQNVTLSCEQNLNHDAMYWYRQDPGQGLRLIYYSQIVNDFQKGDIAEGYSVSREKKESFPLTVTSAQKNPTAFYLCASSRGLAGGGTGELFFGEGSRLTVL.

V usage is TRBV2 and J usage is TRBJ1-1, with TRBD1 identical over 10 bases. The CDR3 sequence is 15 residues long. From germline, CDR1 is SNHLY and CDR2 FYNNEI. The ends lost 6 bases at V and 1 base at J; junction bases unmatched: 5. The CDR3 here is CASRAGTGANTEAFF. The DNA for the CDR3 is TGTGCCAGCAGGGCCGGGACAGGGGCGAACACTGAAGCTTTCTTT. Variable domain in full (rest from reference TRBV2 and TRBJ1-1): EPEVTQTPSHQVTQMGQEVILRCVPISNHLYFYWYRQILGQKVEFLVSFYNNEISEKSEIFDDQFSVERPDGSNFTLKIRSTKLEDSAMYFCASRAGTGANTEAFFGQGTRLTVV.

The rearrangement links TRBV10-1 to TRBJ2-7, with D tentatively TRBD2 (5 bases). The V and J ends lost 4 bases and 2 bases respectively, with 6 bases between them. The germline V gene encodes CDR1 WNHNN and CDR2 SYGVQD (reference sequence). The CDR3 is made up of 12 amino acids. In DNA, the CDR3 is TGCGCCAGCAGTGCCGGGACCTACGAGCAGTACTTC. Encoded protein: CASSAGTYEQYF.